The 26 T cell receptor beta chains given below trace back to one sample, sequenced in a study of blood T cells in healthy people across ages. PCR was performed a second time for about 6 to 12 cycles using a sample-barcoded 5' primer and a J-beta primer mix. Each CDR3 protein gets one entry after TCRdb re-called the 5' RACE reads with MiXCR. This sample has 650,000 to 1,000,000 distinct CDR3 sequences, with 46% found just once. The source material was blood. The receptors were sampled from a man of 80 years or more in good health.

The chain combines TRBV5-6 with TRBJ2-1, with TRBD2 matching over 12 bases. From germline, CDR1 is SGHDT and CDR2 YYEEEE. CDR3 length: 19 residues. V shed 5 bases and J 0 bases; nucleotides not matched to a gene: 12. The CDR3 sequence is CASRPPGLAGRSSYNEQFF. The CDR3 DNA reads as TGTGCCAGCAGACCTCCGGGACTAGCGGGTAGGAGCTCCTACAATGAGCAGTTCTTC.

This chain joins TRBV6-6 and TRBJ2-1; 10 nucleotides match TRBD2. Per the germline V gene, CDR1 is MNHNY and CDR2 is SVGAGI (reference sequence). The CDR3 is made up of 15 amino acids. Trimming removed 5 bases from V and 7 bases from J; junction bases left unmatched: 8. In DNA form, the CDR3 reads TGTGCCAGCAGTCCCTCTAGCGGGAGCTGGAATGAGCAGTTCTTC. This encodes CASSPSSGSWNEQFF.

The genes are TRBV10-2 and TRBJ2-5; no clear D. Looked up from germline, CDR1 is WSHSY and CDR2 is SAAADI. The CDR3 spans 12 residues. The V end lost 6 bases, the J end lost 13 bases, and 18 bases lay between the germline ends. The CDR3 DNA is TGCGCCAGCAGCCCCTCACCTATGATAACGTACTTC. This translates into CASSPSPMITYF.

The chain uses TRBV5-1 and TRBJ2-1; D gene ambiguous. The length of the CDR3 is 13 residues. V lost 0 bases and J 9 bases, leaving 10 bases between the germline ends. The V gene's germline CDR1 is SGHRS and CDR2 YFSETQ. CDR3 protein: CASSLDLSSEQFF. CDR3 DNA sequence: TGCGCCAGCAGCTTGGATTTGTCCAGTGAGCAGTTCTTC.

In this sample, this clonotype turned up a few times. The chain couples TRBV6-6 to TRBJ2-5; D uncertain. V lost 8 bases and J lost 5, with 12 bases in between. Germline V gene lookup returns CDR1 MNHNY and CDR2 SVGAGI (reference sequence). CDR3 size: 12 residues. The CDR3 DNA reads as TGTGCCAGCGGCGGTGGGATGGAGACCCAGTACTTC. It specifies CASGGGMETQYF.

The rearrangement uses TRBV27 and TRBJ2-2, with 8 bases aligning to TRBD2. Germline V gene sequence: CDR1 MNHEY, CDR2 SMNVEV (reference sequence). The trim removed 6 bases at V and 1 base at J, leaving 4 bases unmatched. The CDR3 totals 15 residues. CDR3 DNA: TGTGCCAGCAGGGTAGCGGGGCTGAACACCGGGGAGCTGTTTTTT. Translating gives CASRVAGLNTGELFF.

The V gene is TRBV24-1, the J gene TRBJ2-5; TRBD1 matches 8 bases. CDR1 and CDR2 (germline): KGHDR, SFDVKD. The V and J ends lost 4 bases and 5 bases, in that order; junction bases with no gene match: 5. The CDR3 consists of 14 residues. As DNA, the CDR3 is TGTGCCACCAGTGACGACAGGGGTTGGGAGACCCAGTACTTC. This gives the protein CATSDDRGWETQYF.

J is TRBJ2-1 and V is TRBV9; 9 bases fit TRBD2. CDR1 SGDLS and CDR2 YYNGEE come from the germline V gene. The J segment lost 4 bases and the V segment lost 3 bases, leaving 8 bases of the junction unmatched. The CDR3 spans 16 residues. CDR3 sequence reads: CASSGGTSPIYNEQFF. The DNA of the CDR3 is TGTGCCAGCAGCGGGGGGACTAGCCCTATTTACAATGAGCAGTTCTTC.

The J gene is TRBJ2-1, the V gene TRBV5-1; D ambiguous. The CDR3 covers 16 residues. With 1 base removed from V and 7 bases from J, the gap between germline ends came to 18 bases. Germline CDR1 SGHRS, CDR2 YFSETQ. In nucleotides, the CDR3 is TGCGCCAGCAGCTTGTTAGTCCCTAGTGGTTCTAATGAGCAGTTCTTC. It codes for CASSLLVPSGSNEQFF.

DNA of the CDR3: TGTGCCAGCAGTGAATTATCAGGGTTTGGGTACAATGAGCAGTTCTTC. Its protein is CASSELSGFGYNEQFF. V usage is TRBV25-1 and J usage is TRBJ2-1; D is perhaps TRBD1 (5 bases). The CDR3 is 16 amino acids. CDR1 and CDR2 from the germline V gene are MGHDK and SYGVNS. With 1 base removed from V and 4 bases from J, the gap between germline ends came to 14 bases.

The chain uses TRBV24-1 and TRBJ2-1; 16 positions agree with TRBD2. The CDR3 runs to 14 residues. With 3 bases clipped from V and 13 bases from J, the junction kept 2 bases outside the gene matches. Germline values: CDR1 KGHDR, CDR2 SFDVKD. CDR3 sequence: CATSDGTSGRVQFF. CDR3 sequence (DNA): TGTGCCACCAGTGATGGGACTAGCGGGAGGGTTCAGTTCTTC.

The chain combines TRBV27 with TRBJ2-7; 10 bases match TRBD1. Per germline, CDR1 MNHEY and CDR2 SMNVEV (reference sequence). The CDR3 sequence is 14 residues long. V lost 3 bases to trimming and J lost 6 bases; unmatched junction nucleotides: 5. The CDR3, as DNA: TGTGCCAGCAGTTTTGGGGACAGGGGCGGCGAGCAGTACTTC. Translated, it gives CASSFGDRGGEQYF.

The chain joins TRBV25-1 to TRBJ2-5, with D perhaps given as TRBD1 or TRBD2 (5 bases each). The closer fit of TRBJ2-7 to the DNA end suggests the J call may be wrong. Germline values: CDR1 MGHDK, CDR2 SYGVNS. CDR3 length: 14 amino acids. Written as DNA, the CDR3 is TGTGCCAGCAGTGATGAGGGGATCGTTTACGAGCAGTACTTC. This codes for CASSDEGIVYEQYF.

There are a few counts of this clonotype. The V gene is TRBV25-1, the J gene TRBJ2-4; D possibly uses TRBD1 or TRBD2 (5 bases each). The last part of the DNA fits TRBJ2-7 better; the J call may be wrong. The CDR3 loop spans 15 amino acids. Germline V gives CDR1 MGHDK, CDR2 SYGVNS. Here the CDR3 DNA reads TGTGCCAGCAGTGGGGGAGACAGATTCCTCTACGAGCAGTACTTC. It translates to CASSGGDRFLYEQYF.

This clonotype was seen at least ten times. The V gene is TRBV20-1, the J gene TRBJ2-3, with D tentatively TRBD1 or TRBD2 (6 bases each). Looked up from germline, CDR1 is DFQATT and CDR2 is SNEGSKA (reference sequence). The CDR3 runs to 16 residues. Trimming shortened V by 1 base and J by 4 bases, and 18 bases separated the two germline ends. The CDR3: CSARVPVGGSSDTQYF. CDR3 nucleotides: TGCAGTGCTAGAGTCCCCGTCGGGGGCAGCTCAGATACGCAGTATTTT.

The rearrangement joins TRBV7-6 to TRBJ2-7; D may be TRBD2 (6 bases). This CDR3 contains 12 residues. Germline V gives CDR1 SGHVS, CDR2 FNYEAQ. Trimming removed 5 bases at V and 11 bases at J, with 16 bases between. The CDR3 bases are TGTGCCAGCAGCCCAAACGGGGGAGTGGAGTACTTC. It encodes CASSPNGGVEYF. Filled out from reference TRBV7-6 and TRBJ2-7, the complete variable domain reads GAGVSQSPRYKVTKRGQDVALRCDPISGHVSLYWYRQALGQGPEFLTYFNYEAQQDKSGLPNDRFSAERPEGSISTLTIQRTEQRDSAMYRCASSPNGGVEYFGPGTRLTVT.

This clonotype has just a few counts. The V and J genes are TRBV7-9 and TRBJ2-1; no clear D. Per germline, CDR1 SEHNR and CDR2 FQNEAQ (reference sequence). The CDR3 has 12 residues. Trimming took off 1 base at V and 9 bases at J, with 7 bases between the two ends. CDR3 loop: CASSLEGSEQFF. The CDR3 bases are TGTGCCAGCAGCTTAGAGGGCAGTGAGCAGTTCTTC.

For the CDR3, the DNA is TGCAGTGCTAGAGCCCCTTCCTTGAATGAGCAGTACTTC. This sequence encodes CSARAPSLNEQYF. The V and J genes are TRBV20-1 and TRBJ2-5; D not certain. V was pared by 1 base and J by 11 bases, with 17 bases between. Germline V gives CDR1 DFQATT, CDR2 SNEGSKA (reference sequence). The CDR3 totals 13 residues.

Notes on this clonotype: A much larger clone is a single base away; this may be a read error. This rearrangement joins TRBV29-1 to TRBJ2-1, with 10 bases lining up with TRBD2. V lost 5 bases, J lost 10 bases, and 11 bases stayed unmatched. Germline loops: CDR1 SQVTM, CDR2 ANQGSEA. This CDR3 has 14 residues. This CDR3 reads CSVRTSGGTYEQFF. The CDR3 region has the DNA TGCAGCGTTAGGACTAGCGGAGGGACCTACGAGCAGTTCTTC.

The chain carries TRBV12-3 or TRBV12-4 and TRBJ2-5, with 11 nucleotides matching TRBD1. After removal of 4 bases from V and 11 bases from J, the junction contained 15 bases not matched to a gene. The CDR3 is made up of 16 amino acids. CDR3 sequence: CASSSGQGVAYNEQYF. CDR3 coding DNA: TGTGCCAGCAGTTCGGGACAGGGGGTAGCTTACAATGAGCAGTACTTC.

This clonotype was observed many times. This sequence joins TRBV3-1 and TRBJ2-1; D is possibly TRBD2 (5 bases). Germline V gene data show CDR1 as LGHDT and CDR2 as YNNKEL (reference sequence). Trimming shortened V by 5 bases and J by 8 bases, and 10 bases separated the two germline ends. The CDR3 is 12 residues long. The CDR3 DNA reads as TGTGCCAGCAGCTTCCCCGGGGATGAGCAGTTCTTC. Its protein is CASSFPGDEQFF.

This clonotype was counted between two and nine times. The CDR3 coding sequence is TGCAGTGCCAACATTCGGGAGAGTGGATACAATGAGCAGTTCTTC. Residues: CSANIRESGYNEQFF. This sequence joins TRBV20-1 and TRBJ2-1, with D possibly being TRBD2 (6 bases). Germline CDR1 and CDR2: DFQATT and SNEGSKA (reference sequence). The CDR3 sequence is 15 residues long. V lost 6 bases and J lost 4, with 19 bases in between.

In its sample, this clonotype was seen a few times. CDR3 amino acids: CSARDLRFSYEQYF. CDR3 sequence (DNA): TGCAGTGCTAGAGATCTCAGATTCTCCTACGAGCAGTACTTC. V and J are TRBV20-1 and TRBJ2-7; D remains unclear. The germline V gene encodes CDR1 DFQATT and CDR2 SNEGSKA (reference sequence). The CDR3 runs 14 residues. The V end was cut by 0 bases, the J end by 0 bases, with 9 bases between.

The chain combines TRBV6-5 with TRBJ2-1; no reliable D call. This CDR3 comprises 11 residues. Trimming left V 7 bases short and J 5 bases short, with 6 bases between. The V gene's germline CDR1 is MNHEY and CDR2 SVGAGI. The CDR3 coding sequence is TGTGCCAGCACCAAAAACAATGAGCAGTTCTTC. It encodes CASTKNNEQFF.

The chain couples TRBV27 to TRBJ1-2; a weak D match, TRBD1 (5 bases). Germline loops: CDR1 MNHEY, CDR2 SMNVEV (reference sequence). The CDR3 loop spans 15 amino acids. Trimming stripped 6 bases from V and 6 bases from J, with 20 bases between. The DNA for the CDR3 is TGTGCCAGCAGCCCCGTCTGGACAATGGCGGATGGCTACACCTTC. It translates to CASSPVWTMADGYTF.

The chain carries TRBV12-3 or TRBV12-4 and TRBJ2-1, with TRBD2 matching 7 bases. The V and J ends lost 6 bases and 8 bases, in that order; junction bases with no gene match: 16. The CDR3 has 16 residues. CDR3 residues: CASRTPGTIKRHEQFF. CDR3 nucleotide sequence: TGTGCCAGCAGGACCCCCGGGACTATAAAACGACATGAGCAGTTCTTC.